These T cell receptor beta chains were read from a single sample in a study of cytomegalovirus exposure and HLA in healthy donors. Measured with immunoSEQ multiplex PCR; TCRdb has only the in-frame clones, and not every one. The sample shows roughly 120,000 clones, 76% of them seen only once. Sequencing was done on a sample of PBMCs. The source of these receptors is a man aged 45-60 years in good health and CMV-seronegative. The CDR3 runs from the conserved cysteine through the conserved F or W. A D gene is named only where the DNA matches it firmly. Size values are once, few and many counts, or a class for expanded clones, and some rows have none.

j_call v_call clone_size d_call cdr3_nt cdr3_aa
TRBJ2-5 TRBV6-6 . . TGTGCCAGCAGTTACAGCGGAACACAAGAGACCCAGTACTTC CASSYSGTQETQYF
TRBJ2-2 TRBV2 . . TGTGCCACCCAACCTCGGGTGAACACCGGGGAGCTGTTTTTT CATQPRVNTGELFF
TRBJ1-1 TRBV19 . . TGTGCCAGTAGTACCCCCCGACAGGAACAAGAAGCTTTCTTT CASSTPRQEQEAFF
TRBJ1-2 TRBV19 . . TGTGCCAGTAGTATTAGGGGTGAGGAATCCGGTCACTACTATGGCTACACCTTC CASSIRGEESGHYYGYTF
TRBJ1-5 TRBV19 . . TGTGCCAGTAGTATCGGCGGGGGGGGGAATCAGCCCCAGCATTTT CASSIGGGGNQPQHF
TRBJ2-1 TRBV4-1 . . TGCGCCAGCAGCCGCGACCACAGCGGATCCTACAATGAGCAGTTCTTC CASSRDHSGSYNEQFF
TRBJ2-5 TRBV6-1 . TRBD1 TGTGCCAGCAGTGTGTTTTCCCGGACAGGGTTTCTTTCGAACGAAGAGACCCAGTACTTC CASSVFSRTGFLSNEETQYF
TRBJ1-1 TRBV9 . . TGTGCCAGCAGCGTAGTTGCGGGGCCCACTGAAGCTTTCTTT CASSVVAGPTEAFF
TRBJ2-3 TRBV7-2 . TRBD1 TGTGCCAGCAGCTTAGGAGACAGGGGTGCGCAGTATTTT CASSLGDRGAQYF
TRBJ1-4 TRBV7-9 few . TGTGCCAGCAGCTTGCAAAGTGGCGGTCATGAAAAACTGTTTTTT CASSLQSGGHEKLFF
TRBJ2-1 TRBV13 . TRBD1 TGTGCCAGCAGCTCTCCGGGACAGGGGGCTAACAATGAGCAGTTCTTC CASSSPGQGANNEQFF
TRBJ2-6 TRBV19 . . TGTGCCAGTAGTATAGATGCCTACAGTTTTTTGGGGGCCAACGTCCTGACTTTC CASSIDAYSFLGANVLTF
TRBJ1-2 TRBV7-2 . . TGTGCCAGCAGCTTAGGGCCGAAGAACTATGGCTACACCTTC CASSLGPKNYGYTF
TRBJ1-5 TRBV6-1 . TRBD1 TGTGCCAGCAGTGGGGGACAGGGCTATAGCAATCAGCCCCAGCATTTT CASSGGQGYSNQPQHF
TRBJ2-6 TRBV5-1 . . TGCGCCAGCAGCTTCACAGGGCTCTCTGGGGCCAACGTCCTGACTTTC CASSFTGLSGANVLTF
TRBJ2-5 TRBV9 . . TGTGCCAGCAGCTCTGGCGGGGTCGGCGAGACCCAGTACTTC CASSSGGVGETQYF
TRBJ2-6 TRBV18 few . TGTGCCAGCTCACCCTCGGCACAGGGACCATCTGGGGCCAACGTCCTGACTTTC CASSPSAQGPSGANVLTF
TRBJ2-7 TRBV6-5 . TRBD1 TGTGCCAGCAGTCCAGCGGGACAGGGTACTTACGAGCAGTACTTC CASSPAGQGTYEQYF
TRBJ1-2 TRBV19 few . TGTGCCAGTAGTATAGCCCACGGGGAGATATATGGCTACACCTTC CASSIAHGEIYGYTF
TRBJ2-5 TRBV13 . TRBD1 TGTGCCAGCAGCTTCAGAAAGGGACAGATTTTGGAGACCCAGTACTTC CASSFRKGQILETQYF